The clone carrying this T cell receptor (beta chain) was found a few times. Its antigen is not identified. This record comes from a study of T-cell reconstitution after alpha-beta-depleted transplantation in children. Study outcomes and limitations: Hyperexpanded clones declined; after one year, newly produced T cells mostly supplied diversity. Expanded graft clones, several hundred of them, were reportedly the source of alpha-beta T cells about two months after transplant. Recipient T cells and thymic progenitors that survived gave rise to the high TCRbeta diversity observed at day 60 in some patients.

The V end was cut by 0 bases, the J end by 5 bases, with 11 bases between. The CDR3 sequence is 14 residues long. Germline V gene data show CDR1 as MNHEY and CDR2 as SVGEGT. Unique molecular identifiers were incorporated into the prepared TCRbeta library. TCRdb itself ran the PCR reads through MiXCR, one entry per CDR3 protein. The sample holds around 100,000 distinct CDR3 sequences, over 9% seen once. Material: PBMCs, obtained before TCRalphabeta/CD19-depleted stem cell transplant. This sequence joins TRBV6-2 or TRBV6-3 and TRBJ2-7; tentatively, D is TRBD1 or TRBD2 (5 bases each). The receptor was derived from a boy younger than 10 with acute lymphoblastic leukemia, due to receive a stem cell transplant. The chain's CDR3 is CASSYSRGTDEQYF. For the CDR3, the DNA is TGTGCCAGCAGTTACTCACGAGGGACCGACGAGCAGTACTTC.